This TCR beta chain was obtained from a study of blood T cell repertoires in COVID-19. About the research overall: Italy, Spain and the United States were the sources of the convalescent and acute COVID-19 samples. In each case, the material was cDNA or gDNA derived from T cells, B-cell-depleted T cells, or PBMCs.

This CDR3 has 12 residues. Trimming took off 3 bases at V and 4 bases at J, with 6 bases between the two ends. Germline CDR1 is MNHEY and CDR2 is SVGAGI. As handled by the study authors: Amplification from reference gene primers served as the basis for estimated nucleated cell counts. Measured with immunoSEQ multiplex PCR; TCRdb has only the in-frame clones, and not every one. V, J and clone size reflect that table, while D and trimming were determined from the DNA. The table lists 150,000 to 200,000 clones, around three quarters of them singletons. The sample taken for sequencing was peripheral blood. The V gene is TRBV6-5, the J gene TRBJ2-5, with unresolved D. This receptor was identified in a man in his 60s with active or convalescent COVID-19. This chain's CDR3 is CASSYSSETQYF. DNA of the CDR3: TGTGCCAGCAGTTATTCCTCAGAGACCCAGTACTTC.